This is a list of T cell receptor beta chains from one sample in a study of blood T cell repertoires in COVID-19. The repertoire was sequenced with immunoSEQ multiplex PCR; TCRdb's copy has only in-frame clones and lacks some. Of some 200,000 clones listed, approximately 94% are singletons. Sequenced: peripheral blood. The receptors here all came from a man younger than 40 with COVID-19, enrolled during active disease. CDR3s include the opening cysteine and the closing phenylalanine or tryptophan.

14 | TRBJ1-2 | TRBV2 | CASRRTGLGYGYTF
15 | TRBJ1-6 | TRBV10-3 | CAISEDVGTALDVHF
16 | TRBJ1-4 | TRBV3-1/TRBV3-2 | CASSQGFRSFNEKLFF
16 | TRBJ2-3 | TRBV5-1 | CASSVFSGSRTDTQYF
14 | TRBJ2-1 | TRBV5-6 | CASSSQGYYNEQFF
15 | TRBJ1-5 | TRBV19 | CASSIWQGANQPQHF
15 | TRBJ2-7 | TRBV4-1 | CASSPPAGAFYEQYF
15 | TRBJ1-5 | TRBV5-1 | CASRLGGEDNQPQHF
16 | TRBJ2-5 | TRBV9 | CASSVAGQGRQETQYF
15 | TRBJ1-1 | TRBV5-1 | CASSLGGLVGTEAFF
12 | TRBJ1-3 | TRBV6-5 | CASSGAGNTIYF
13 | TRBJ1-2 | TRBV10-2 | CASSEVGANGYTF
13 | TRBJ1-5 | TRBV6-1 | CASSEGLNQPQHF
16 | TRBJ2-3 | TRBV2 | CASRGQGAIGTDTQYF
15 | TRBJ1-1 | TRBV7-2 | CASSLAQGRNTEAFF
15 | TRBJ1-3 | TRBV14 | CASSLDSLSGNTIYF
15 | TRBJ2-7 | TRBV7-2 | CASSLGLAGSYEQYF
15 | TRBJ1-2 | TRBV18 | CASSPSAGGVEGYTF
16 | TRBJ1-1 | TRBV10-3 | CAISDPRLDRYTEAFF
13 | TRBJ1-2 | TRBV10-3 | CAISQDRDYGYTF
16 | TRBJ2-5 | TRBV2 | CASSEGGYRYQETQYF
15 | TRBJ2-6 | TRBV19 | CASSVQGAGANVLTF
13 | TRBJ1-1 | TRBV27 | CASSFTVTTEAFF
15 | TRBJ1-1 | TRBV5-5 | CASSPQQGMNTEAFF
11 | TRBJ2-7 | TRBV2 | CASRQGYEQYF
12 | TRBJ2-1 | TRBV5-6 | CASSSTRFTLFF
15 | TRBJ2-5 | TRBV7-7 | CASRPGTSGGETQYF
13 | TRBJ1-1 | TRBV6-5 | CASGTPRGGSAFF
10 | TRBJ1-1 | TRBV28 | CASSTYQAFF
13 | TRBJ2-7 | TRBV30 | CAWSVGEAYEQYF
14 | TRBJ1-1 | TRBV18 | CASSSTGGRTEAFF
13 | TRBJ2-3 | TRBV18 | CASSPRNTDTQYF
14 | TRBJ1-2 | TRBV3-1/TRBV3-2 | CASSQGRGAVGYTF
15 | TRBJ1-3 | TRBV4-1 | CASSLRTVTGNTIYF
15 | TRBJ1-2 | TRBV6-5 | CASRDPGQGHYGYTF
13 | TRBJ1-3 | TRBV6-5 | CASSLRAGNTIYF
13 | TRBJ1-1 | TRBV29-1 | CSVAWGRDTEAFF
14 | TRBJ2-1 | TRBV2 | CASSEEVTRHEQFF
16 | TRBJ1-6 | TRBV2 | CASSEWDRVHNSPLHF
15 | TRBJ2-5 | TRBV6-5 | CASSSPGHISETQYF
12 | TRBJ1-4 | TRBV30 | CARAGSNEKLFF
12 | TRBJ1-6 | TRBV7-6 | CASSLVTGTLHF
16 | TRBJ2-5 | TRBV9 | CASSVEGTGVMETQYF
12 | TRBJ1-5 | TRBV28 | CASSPATQPQHF
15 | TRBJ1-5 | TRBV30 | CAWSRTGASNQPQHF
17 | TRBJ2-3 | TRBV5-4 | CASSLPSSGWNTDTQYF
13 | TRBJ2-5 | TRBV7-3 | CASSSQGGETQYF
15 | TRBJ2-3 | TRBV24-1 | CATSDNRGGPDTQYF
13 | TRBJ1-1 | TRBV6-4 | CASSEGAATEAFF
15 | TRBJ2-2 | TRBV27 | CASSLETSGGGELFF
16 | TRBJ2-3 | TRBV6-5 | CASSYSALASTDTQYF
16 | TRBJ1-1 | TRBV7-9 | CASSLAAGVFNTEAFF
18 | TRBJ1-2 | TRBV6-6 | CASSPYTAGTGGFYGYTF
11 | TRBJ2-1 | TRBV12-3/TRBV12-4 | CASSPQIEQFF
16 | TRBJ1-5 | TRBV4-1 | CASSPRQGPSNQPQHF